This T cell receptor beta chain was sequenced in a study of blood T cell repertoires in COVID-19. The CDR3 spans 13 residues. Trimming removed 2 bases from V and 6 bases from J, with 8 bases in between. Germline CDR1 and CDR2: LGHNT and FRNRAP. Only in-frame clones appear in the TCRdb table, and some are missing; sequencing was by immunoSEQ multiplex PCR. The sample has about 200,000 clones, 84% seen once; the top ten hold about 8%. The receptor was derived from a woman aged 50 to 60 with active or convalescent COVID-19. The chain joins TRBV12-5 to TRBJ1-5; maybe TRBD1 (6 bases). Material for sequencing was peripheral blood. CDR3 in DNA: TGTGCTAGTGGTTTGATACAGGGTCAGCCCCAGCATTTT. Translating gives CASGLIQGQPQHF.